This T cell receptor beta chain was identified in a study of blood T cells in healthy people across ages. Findings and caveats of the study: CMV status of donors was unknown, possibly confounding expanded clonotype changes.

Caucasian individuals from Russia who were healthy and aged 6 to 90 acted as donors. This clonotype was counted only a few times. Its antigen is undetermined. This CDR3 comprises 17 residues. The V gene end was trimmed by 0 bases and the J gene end by 3 bases; junction bases not matched to a gene: 9. CDR1 and CDR2 from the germline V gene are LGHNA and YSLEER. A second PCR, run for roughly 7 to 11 cycles, used a sample-barcoded 5' primer plus a J-beta primer mix. A 12-random-nucleotide template-switch adaptor tagged each cDNA molecule. TCRdb itself ran the 5' RACE reads through MiXCR, one entry per CDR3 protein. The repertoire holds 700,000 to 1,000,000 distinct CDR3 sequences, with more than 40% as singletons.

The receptor comes from a man between 60 and 70 years old in good health. J is TRBJ2-7 and V is TRBV4-3; TRBD1 matches 9 bases. The specimen sequenced was blood. The CDR3 nucleotides are TGCGCCAGCAGCCAAGAGCTAGGGACAGGGTTTTTCTACGAGCAGTACTTC. This encodes CASSQELGTGFFYEQYF.